The clone carrying this T cell receptor beta chain has only one observation. Participant-reported clinical history was the basis for cohort assignment. Trimming stripped 0 bases from V and 1 base from J, with 15 bases between. This CDR3 region has 17 residues. Germline V gene data show CDR1 as LGHDT and CDR2 as YNNKEL (reference sequence). Original analysis: Counts of nucleated cells, estimated from reference gene primer amplification, were obtained. Produced via immunoSEQ multiplex PCR; TCRdb's table is partial and in-frame only. Clonal size and the V and J genes are those of that table, whereas D and trimming came from the DNA. The sample holds around 140,000 clones, about nine tenths seen once. This entry is derived from a study of blood T cell repertoires in COVID-19. Study context: The samples span acute and convalescent COVID-19 from the United States, Italy and Spain. Sample material is recorded as cDNA or gDNA derived from T cells, B-cell-depleted T cells, or PBMCs.

Material: PBMCs or T cells enriched from blood (not recorded which). The V call is TRBV3-1 (or the pseudogene TRBV3-2), the J call TRBJ1-2; D is perhaps TRBD1 (6 bases). This clonotype was obtained from a man aged 50 or older who had recovered from COVID-19. The DNA of the CDR3 is TGTGCCAGCAGCCAAGATCCGACTGGCAGGGGTAACTATGGCTACACCTTC. Its protein is CASSQDPTGRGNYGYTF.